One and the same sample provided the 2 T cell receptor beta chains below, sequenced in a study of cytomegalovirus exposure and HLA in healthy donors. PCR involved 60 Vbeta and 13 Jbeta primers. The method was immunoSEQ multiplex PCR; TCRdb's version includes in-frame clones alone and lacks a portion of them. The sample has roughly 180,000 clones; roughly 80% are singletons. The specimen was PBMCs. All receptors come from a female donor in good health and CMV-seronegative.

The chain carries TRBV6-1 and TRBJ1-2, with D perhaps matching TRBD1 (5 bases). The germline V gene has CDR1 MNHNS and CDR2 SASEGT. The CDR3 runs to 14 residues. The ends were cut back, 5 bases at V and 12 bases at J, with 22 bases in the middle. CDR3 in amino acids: CASSSQAPPGYNTF. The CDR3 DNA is TGTGCCAGCAGTTCACAGGCCCCCCCCGGATATAACACCTTC.

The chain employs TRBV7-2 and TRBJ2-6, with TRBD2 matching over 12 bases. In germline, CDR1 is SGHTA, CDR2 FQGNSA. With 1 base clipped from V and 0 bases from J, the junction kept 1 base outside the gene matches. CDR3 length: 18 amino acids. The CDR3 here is CASSLVGLAGSGANVLTF. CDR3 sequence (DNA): TGTGCCAGCAGCTTAGTGGGACTAGCGGGCTCTGGGGCCAACGTCCTGACTTTC.